This TCR beta chain was documented in a study of tumor-infiltrating lymphocytes in primary liver carcinoma. Study-wide background: Subjects presented with primary liver carcinoma managed by surgical resection. Every sample contained roughly 3.5 to 8 million productive TCRbeta reads, and these numbers were similar from one tissue type to another. Patients of both sexes were 30 to 69 years old. Points from the study as a whole: Reduced overlap was seen in tumor-adjacent and tumor-blood pairs versus tumor region pairs.

Constant-region priming of 500 ng total RNA yielded TCR beta cDNA. Libraries covering TCR beta were generated through three nested multiplex PCR rounds (using a slightly modified ARM-PCR). Primers for the first two PCR rounds were TRBV1-TRBV30 forward primers and a C-beta reverse primer (approximately 10 cycles per round). One entry per CDR3 protein, called by TCRdb with MiXCR from the multiplex PCR reads. The table shows roughly 180,000 distinct CDR3 sequences, with 50% to 75% occurring only once. A word on this clonotype: Antigen unknown.

The researchers obtained blood RNA from unsorted whole blood and also extracted germline DNA. Germline V gene sequence: CDR1 KGHDR, CDR2 SFDVKD. The germline V and J ends were trimmed by 3 bases and 2 bases, with 13 bases remaining between them. This CDR3 has 16 amino acids. This receptor was obtained from a man in his forties with primary liver carcinoma and hepatitis B virus infection. Material: peripheral blood. This chain joins TRBV24-1 and TRBJ2-1, with D possibly TRBD1 on 5 matching bases. The CDR3 reads CATSDALLQAYNEQFF. Here the CDR3 DNA reads TGTGCCACCAGTGATGCCCTCCTACAGGCCTACAATGAGCAGTTCTTC.